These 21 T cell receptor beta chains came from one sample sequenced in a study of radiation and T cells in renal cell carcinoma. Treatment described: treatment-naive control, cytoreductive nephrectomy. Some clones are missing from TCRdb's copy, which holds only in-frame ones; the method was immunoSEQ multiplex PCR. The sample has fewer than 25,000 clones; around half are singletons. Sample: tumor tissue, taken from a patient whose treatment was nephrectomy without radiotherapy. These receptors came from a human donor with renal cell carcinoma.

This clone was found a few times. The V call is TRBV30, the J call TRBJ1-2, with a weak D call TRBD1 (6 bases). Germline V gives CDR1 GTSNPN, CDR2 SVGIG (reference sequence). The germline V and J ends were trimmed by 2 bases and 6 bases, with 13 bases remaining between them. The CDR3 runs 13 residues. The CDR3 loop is CAWSPAGVNGYTF. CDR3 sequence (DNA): TGTGCCTGGAGTCCTGCAGGGGTCAATGGCTACACCTTC.

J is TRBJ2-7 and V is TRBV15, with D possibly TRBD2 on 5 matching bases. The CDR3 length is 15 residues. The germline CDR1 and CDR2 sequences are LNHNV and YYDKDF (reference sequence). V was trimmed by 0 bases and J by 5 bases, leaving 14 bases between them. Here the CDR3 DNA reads TGTGCCACCAGCAGAGAGGCGAGAGGGAACAACGAGCAGTACTTC. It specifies CATSREARGNNEQYF.

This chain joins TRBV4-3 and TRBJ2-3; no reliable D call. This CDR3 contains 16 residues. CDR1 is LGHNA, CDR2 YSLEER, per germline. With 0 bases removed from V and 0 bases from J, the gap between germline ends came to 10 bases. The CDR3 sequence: CASSQDFVSSTDTQYF. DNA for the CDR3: TGCGCCAGCAGCCAAGACTTCGTTTCTAGCACAGATACGCAGTATTTT.

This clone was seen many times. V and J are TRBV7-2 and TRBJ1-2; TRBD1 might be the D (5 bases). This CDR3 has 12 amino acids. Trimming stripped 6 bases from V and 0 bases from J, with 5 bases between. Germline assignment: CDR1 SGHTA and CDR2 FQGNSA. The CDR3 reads CASRGPNYGYTF. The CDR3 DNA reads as TGTGCCAGCAGGGGGCCTAACTATGGCTACACCTTC.

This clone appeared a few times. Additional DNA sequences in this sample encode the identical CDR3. The DNA of the CDR3 is TGTGCCTGGAGTGCGCTCAGAGGGACTGAAGCTTTCTTT. Protein sequence: CAWSALRGTEAFF. The genes are TRBV30 and TRBJ1-1; no clear D gene. The CDR3 extends over 13 amino acids. The germline gives CDR1 GTSNPN, CDR2 SVGIG (reference sequence). Trimming removed 1 base from V and 5 bases from J, with 11 bases in between.

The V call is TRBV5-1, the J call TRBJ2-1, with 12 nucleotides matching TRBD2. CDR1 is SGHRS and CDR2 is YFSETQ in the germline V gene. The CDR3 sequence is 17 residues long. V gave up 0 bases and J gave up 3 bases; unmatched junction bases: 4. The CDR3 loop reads CASSLGEGLAGYNEQFF. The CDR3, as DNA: TGCGCCAGCAGCTTGGGAGAGGGACTAGCGGGCTACAATGAGCAGTTCTTC.

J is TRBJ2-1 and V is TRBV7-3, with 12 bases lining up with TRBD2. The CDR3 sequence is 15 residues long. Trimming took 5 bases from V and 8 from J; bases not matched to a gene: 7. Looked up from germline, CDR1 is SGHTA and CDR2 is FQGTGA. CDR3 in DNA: TGTGCCAGCAGCCTGACTAGCGGGGGTCGGTATGAGCAGTTCTTC. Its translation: CASSLTSGGRYEQFF.

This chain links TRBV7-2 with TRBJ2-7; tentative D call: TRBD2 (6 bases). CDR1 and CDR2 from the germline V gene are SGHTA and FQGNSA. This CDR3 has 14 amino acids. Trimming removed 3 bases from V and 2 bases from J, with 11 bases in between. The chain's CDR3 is CASSFGTAPYEQYF. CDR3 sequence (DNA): TGTGCCAGCAGCTTTGGGACTGCCCCCTACGAGCAGTACTTC.

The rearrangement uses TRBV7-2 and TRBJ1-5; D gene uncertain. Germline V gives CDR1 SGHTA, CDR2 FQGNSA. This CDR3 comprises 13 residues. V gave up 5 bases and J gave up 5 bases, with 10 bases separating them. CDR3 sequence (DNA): TGTGCCAGCAGCCCCTCGGGCTATCAGCCCCAGCATTTT. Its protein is CASSPSGYQPQHF.

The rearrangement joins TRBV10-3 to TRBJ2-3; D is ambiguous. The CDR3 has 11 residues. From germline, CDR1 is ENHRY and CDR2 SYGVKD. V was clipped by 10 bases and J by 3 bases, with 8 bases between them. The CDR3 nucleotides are TGTGCCACCCTTCTAACAGATACGCAGTATTTT. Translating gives CATLLTDTQYF.

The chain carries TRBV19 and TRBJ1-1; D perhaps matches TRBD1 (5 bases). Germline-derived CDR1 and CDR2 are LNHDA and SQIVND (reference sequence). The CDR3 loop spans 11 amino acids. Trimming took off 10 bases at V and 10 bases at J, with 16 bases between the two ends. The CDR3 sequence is CATTGPHGAFF. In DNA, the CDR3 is TGTGCCACTACGGGACCCCACGGAGCTTTCTTT.

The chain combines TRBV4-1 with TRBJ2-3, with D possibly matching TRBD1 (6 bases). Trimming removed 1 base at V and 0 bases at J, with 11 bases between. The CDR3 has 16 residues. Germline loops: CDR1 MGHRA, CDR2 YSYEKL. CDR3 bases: TGCGCCAGCAGCCAAGGTCAGGGGCTAAGCACAGATACGCAGTATTTT. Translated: CASSQGQGLSTDTQYF.

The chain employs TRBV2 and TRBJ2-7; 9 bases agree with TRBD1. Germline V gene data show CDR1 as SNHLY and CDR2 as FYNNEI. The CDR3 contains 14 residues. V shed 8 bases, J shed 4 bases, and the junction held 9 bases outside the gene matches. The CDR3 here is CASGEQGAGYEQYF. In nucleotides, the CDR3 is TGTGCCAGCGGGGAACAGGGGGCGGGATACGAGCAGTACTTC.

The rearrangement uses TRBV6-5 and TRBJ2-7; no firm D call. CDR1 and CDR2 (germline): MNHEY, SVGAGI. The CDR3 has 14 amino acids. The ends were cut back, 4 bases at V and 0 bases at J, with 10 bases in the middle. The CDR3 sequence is CASSLTPSSYEQYF. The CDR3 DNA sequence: TGTGCCAGCAGTTTGACTCCTAGCTCCTACGAGCAGTACTTC.

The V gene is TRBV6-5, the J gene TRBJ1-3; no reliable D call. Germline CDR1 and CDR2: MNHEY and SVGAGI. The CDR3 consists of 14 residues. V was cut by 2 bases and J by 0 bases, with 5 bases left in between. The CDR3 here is CASSYDGSGNTIYF. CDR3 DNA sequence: TGTGCCAGCAGTTACGACGGCTCTGGAAACACCATATATTTT.

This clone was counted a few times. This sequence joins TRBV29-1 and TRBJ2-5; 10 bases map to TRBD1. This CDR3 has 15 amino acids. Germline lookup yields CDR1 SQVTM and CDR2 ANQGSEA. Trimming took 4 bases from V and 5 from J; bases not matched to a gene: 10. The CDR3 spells CSVVPGTGDSETQYF. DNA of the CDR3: TGCAGCGTTGTTCCCGGGACAGGGGATAGCGAGACCCAGTACTTC.

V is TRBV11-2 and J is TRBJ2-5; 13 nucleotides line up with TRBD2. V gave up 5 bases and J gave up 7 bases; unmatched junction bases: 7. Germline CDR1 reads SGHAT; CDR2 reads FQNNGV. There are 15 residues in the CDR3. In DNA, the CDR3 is TGTGCCAGCAGCAACCGGACTAGCGGGGGAGGGACCCAGTACTTC. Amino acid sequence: CASSNRTSGGGTQYF.

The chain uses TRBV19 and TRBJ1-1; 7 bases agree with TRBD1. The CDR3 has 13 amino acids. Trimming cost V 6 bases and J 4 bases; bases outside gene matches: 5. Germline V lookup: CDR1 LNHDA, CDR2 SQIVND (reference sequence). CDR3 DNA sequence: TGTGCCAGTAGCCAAGGGGGCAGCACTGAAGCTTTCTTT. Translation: CASSQGGSTEAFF. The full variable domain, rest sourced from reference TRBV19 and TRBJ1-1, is DGGITQSPKYLFRKEGQNVTLSCEQNLNHDAMYWYRQDPGQGLRLIYYSQIVNDFQKGDIAEGYSVSREKKESFPLTVTSAQKNPTAFYLCASSQGGSTEAFFGQGTRLTVV.

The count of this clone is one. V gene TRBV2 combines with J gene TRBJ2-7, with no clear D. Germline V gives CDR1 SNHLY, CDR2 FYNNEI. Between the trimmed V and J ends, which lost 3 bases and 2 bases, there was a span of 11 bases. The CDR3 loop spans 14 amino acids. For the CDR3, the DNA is TGTGCCAGCAGTGAGGTGGCCAAAGCCTACGAGCAGTACTTC. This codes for CASSEVAKAYEQYF.

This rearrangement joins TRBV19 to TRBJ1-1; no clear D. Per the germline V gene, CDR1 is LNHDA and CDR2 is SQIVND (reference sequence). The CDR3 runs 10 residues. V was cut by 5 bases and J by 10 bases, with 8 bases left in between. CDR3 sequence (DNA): TGTGCCAGTAGTGGAAGGACAGCTTTCTTT. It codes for CASSGRTAFF.

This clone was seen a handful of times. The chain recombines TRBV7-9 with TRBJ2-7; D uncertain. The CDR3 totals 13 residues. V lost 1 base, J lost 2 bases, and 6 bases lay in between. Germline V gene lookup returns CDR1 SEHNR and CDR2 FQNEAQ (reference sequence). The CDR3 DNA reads TGTGCCAGCAGCTTAGGGACCCCCTACGAGCAGTACTTC. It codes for CASSLGTPYEQYF.